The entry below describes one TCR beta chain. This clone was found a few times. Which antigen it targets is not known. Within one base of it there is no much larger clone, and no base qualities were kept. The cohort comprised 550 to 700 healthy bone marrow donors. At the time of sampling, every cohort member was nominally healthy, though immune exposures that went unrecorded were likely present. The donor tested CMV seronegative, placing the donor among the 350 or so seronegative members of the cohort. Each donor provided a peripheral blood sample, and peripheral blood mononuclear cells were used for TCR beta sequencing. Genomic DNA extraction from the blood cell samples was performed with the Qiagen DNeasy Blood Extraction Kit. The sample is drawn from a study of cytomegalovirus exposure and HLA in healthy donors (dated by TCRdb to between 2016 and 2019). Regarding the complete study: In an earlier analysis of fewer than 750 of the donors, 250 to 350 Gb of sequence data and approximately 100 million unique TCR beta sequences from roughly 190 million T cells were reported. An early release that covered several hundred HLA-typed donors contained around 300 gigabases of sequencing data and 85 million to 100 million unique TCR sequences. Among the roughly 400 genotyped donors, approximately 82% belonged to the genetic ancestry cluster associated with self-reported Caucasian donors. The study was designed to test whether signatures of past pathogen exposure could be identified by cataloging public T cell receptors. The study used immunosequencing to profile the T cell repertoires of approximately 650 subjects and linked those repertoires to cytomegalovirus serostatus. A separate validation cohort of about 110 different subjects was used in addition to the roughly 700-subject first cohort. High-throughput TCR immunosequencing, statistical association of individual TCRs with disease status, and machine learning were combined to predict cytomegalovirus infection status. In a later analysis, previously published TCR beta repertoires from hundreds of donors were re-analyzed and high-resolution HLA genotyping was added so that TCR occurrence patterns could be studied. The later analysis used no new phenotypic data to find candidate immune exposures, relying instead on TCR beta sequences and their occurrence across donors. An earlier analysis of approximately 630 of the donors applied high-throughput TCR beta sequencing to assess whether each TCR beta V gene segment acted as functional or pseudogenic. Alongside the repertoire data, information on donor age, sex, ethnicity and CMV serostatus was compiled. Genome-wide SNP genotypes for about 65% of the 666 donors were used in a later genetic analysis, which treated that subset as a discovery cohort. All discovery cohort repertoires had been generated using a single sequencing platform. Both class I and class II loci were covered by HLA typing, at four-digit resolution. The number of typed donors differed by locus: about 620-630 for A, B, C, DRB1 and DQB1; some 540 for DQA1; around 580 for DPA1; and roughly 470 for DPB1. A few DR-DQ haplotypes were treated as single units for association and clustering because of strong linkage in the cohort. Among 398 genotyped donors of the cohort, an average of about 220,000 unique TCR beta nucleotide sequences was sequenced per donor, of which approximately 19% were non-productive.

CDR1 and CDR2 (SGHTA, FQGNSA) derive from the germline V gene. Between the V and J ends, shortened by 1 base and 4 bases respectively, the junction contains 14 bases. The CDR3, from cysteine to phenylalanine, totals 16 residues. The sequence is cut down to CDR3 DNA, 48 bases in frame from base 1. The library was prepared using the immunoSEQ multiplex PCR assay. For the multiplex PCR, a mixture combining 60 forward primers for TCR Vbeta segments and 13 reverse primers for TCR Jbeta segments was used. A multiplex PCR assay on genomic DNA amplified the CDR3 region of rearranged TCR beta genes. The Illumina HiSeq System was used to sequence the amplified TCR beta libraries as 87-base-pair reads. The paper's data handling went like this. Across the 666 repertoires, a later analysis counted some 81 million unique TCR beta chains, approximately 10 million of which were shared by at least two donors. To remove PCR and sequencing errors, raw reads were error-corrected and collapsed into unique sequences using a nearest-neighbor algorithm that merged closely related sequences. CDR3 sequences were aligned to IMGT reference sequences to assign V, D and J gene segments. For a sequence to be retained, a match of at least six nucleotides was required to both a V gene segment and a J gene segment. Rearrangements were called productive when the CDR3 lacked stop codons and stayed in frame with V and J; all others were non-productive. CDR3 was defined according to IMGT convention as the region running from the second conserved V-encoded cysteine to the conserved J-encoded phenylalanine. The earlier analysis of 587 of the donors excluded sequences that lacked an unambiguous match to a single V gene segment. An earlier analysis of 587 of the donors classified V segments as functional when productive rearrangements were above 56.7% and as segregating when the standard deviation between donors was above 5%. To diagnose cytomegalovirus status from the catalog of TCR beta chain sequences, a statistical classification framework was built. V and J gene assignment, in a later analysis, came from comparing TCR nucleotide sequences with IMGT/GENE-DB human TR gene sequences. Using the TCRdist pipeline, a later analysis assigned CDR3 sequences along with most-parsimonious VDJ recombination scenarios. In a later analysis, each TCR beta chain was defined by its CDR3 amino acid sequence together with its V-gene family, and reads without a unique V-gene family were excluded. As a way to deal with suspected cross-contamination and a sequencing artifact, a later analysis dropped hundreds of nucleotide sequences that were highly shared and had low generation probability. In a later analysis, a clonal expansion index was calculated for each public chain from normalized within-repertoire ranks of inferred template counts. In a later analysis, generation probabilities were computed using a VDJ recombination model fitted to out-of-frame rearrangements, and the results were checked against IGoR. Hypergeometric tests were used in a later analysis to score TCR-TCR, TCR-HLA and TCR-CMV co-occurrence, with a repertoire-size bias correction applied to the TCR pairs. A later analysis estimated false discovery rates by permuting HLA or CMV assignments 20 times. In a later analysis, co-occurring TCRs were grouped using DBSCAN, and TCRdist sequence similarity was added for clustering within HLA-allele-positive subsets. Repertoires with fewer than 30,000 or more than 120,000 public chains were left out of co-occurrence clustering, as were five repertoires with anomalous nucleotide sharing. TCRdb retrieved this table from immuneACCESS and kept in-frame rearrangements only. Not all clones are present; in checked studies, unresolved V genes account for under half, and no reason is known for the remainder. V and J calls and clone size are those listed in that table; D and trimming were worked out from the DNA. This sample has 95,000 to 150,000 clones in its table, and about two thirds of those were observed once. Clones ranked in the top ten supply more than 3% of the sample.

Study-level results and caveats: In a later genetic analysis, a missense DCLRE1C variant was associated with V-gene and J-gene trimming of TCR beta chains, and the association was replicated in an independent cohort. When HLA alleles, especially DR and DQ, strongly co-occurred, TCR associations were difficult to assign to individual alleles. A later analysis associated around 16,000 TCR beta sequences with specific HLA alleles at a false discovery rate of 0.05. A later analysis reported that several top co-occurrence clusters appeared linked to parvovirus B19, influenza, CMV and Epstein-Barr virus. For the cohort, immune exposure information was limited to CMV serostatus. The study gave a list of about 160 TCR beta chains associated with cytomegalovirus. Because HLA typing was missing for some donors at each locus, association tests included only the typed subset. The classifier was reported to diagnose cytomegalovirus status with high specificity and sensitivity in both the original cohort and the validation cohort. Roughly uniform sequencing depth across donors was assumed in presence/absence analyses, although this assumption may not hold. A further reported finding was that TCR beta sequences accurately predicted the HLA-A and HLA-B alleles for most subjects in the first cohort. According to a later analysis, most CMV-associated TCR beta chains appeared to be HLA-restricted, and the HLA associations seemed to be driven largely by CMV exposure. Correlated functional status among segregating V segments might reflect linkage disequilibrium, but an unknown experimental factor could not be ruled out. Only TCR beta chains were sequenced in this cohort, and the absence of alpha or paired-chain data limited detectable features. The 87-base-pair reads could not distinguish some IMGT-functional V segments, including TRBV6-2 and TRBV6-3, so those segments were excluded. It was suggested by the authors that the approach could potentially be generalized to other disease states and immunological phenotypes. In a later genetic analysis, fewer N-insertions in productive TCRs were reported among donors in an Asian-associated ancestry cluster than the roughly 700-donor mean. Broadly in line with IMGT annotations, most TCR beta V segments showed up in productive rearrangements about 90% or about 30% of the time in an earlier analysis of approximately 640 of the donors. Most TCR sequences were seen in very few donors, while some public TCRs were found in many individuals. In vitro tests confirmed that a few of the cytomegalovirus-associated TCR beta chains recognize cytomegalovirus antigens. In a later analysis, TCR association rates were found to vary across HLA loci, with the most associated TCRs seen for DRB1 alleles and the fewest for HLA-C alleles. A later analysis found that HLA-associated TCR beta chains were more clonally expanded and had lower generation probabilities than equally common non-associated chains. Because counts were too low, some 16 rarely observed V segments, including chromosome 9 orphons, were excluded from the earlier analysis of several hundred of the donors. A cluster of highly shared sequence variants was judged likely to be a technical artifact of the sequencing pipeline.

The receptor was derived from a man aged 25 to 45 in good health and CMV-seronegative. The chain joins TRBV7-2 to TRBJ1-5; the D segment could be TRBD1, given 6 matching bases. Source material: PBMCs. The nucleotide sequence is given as TGTGCCAGCAGCTTAGTCGGTCAGGGGCTGAATCAGCCCCAGCATTTT. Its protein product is CASSLVGQGLNQPQHF.